This T cell receptor beta chain derives from a study of T cell responses to AZD1222 COVID-19 vaccine. Sequencing used immunoSEQ multiplex PCR; TCRdb keeps in-frame clones, though not all of them. The sample contains 120,000 or so clones, 80% to 95% of which appear only once. The CDR3 is 16 amino acids. The ends were cut back, 0 bases at V and 3 bases at J, with 15 bases in the middle. From germline, CDR1 is SGDLS and CDR2 YYNGEE. The source material was peripheral blood, sampled 28 days after the second AZD1222 dose. The TCR sequence derives from an adult who received the AZD1222 COVID-19 vaccine. V usage is TRBV9 and J usage is TRBJ1-2; D perhaps matches TRBD1 (5 bases). The CDR3: CASSVEEEGQDYGYTF. In DNA form, the CDR3 reads TGTGCCAGCAGCGTAGAGGAGGAGGGGCAGGACTATGGCTACACCTTC.